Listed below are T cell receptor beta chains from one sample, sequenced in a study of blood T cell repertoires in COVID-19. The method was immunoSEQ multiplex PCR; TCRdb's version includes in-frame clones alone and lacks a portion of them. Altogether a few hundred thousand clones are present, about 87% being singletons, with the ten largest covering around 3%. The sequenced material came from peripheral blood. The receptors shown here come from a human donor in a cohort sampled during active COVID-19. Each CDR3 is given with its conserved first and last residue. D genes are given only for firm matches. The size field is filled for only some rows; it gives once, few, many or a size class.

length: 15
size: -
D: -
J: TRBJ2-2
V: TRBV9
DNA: TGTGCCCGCAGCGTAGGGGGGGGCGGGACCGGGGAGCTGTTTTTT
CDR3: CARSVGGGGTGELFF

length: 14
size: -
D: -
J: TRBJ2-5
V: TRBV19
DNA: TGTGCCAGTAGTATACAGGCAGGGCAAGAGACCCAGTACTTC
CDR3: CASSIQAGQETQYF

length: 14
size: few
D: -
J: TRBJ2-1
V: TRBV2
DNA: TGTGCCAGCAGTGAAGCCCTTGGTTATACAGAGCAGTTCTTC
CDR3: CASSEALGYTEQFF

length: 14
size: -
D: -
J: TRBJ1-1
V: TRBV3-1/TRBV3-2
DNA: TGTGCCAGCAGCCAATCGGGTCTAGTCGCTGAAGCTTTCTTT
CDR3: CASSQSGLVAEAFF

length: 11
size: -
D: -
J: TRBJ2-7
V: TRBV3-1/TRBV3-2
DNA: TGTGCCAGCAGCCAAGTCCGGGAGCAGTACTTC
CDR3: CASSQVREQYF

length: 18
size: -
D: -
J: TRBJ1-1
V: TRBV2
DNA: TGTGCCAGCAGTGAAGCCGGGGGAGGATTGGCGGGGAACACTGAAGCTTTCTTT
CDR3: CASSEAGGGLAGNTEAFF

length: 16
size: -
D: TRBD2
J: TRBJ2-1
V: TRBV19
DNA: TGTGCCAGTAGTATAGGACTAGCACAACTGGGGCATGAGCAGTTCTTC
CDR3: CASSIGLAQLGHEQFF

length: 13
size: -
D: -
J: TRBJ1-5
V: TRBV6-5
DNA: TGTGCCAGCAGTCTAGACAGCAATCAGCCCCAGCATTTT
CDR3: CASSLDSNQPQHF

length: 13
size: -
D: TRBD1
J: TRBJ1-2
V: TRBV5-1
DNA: TGCGCCAGCAGCTCGGACAGGACCTATGGCTACACCTTC
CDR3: CASSSDRTYGYTF

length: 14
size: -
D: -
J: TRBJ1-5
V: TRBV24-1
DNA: TGTGCCACCAGTCCCAGGGCTAGCAATCAGCCCCAGCATTTT
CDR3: CATSPRASNQPQHF

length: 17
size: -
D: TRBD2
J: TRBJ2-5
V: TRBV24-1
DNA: TGTGCCACCAGTGATTATCTGACTAGCGGGAGGAAAGAGACCCAGTACTTC
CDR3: CATSDYLTSGRKETQYF